The 3 T cell receptor beta chains listed next were all sequenced from one sample in a study of cytomegalovirus exposure and HLA in healthy donors (dated by TCRdb to about 2017). To prepare the library, the immunoSEQ multiplex PCR assay was applied. Sourced from immuneACCESS, this table was stored by TCRdb with only in-frame sequences that have V and J called. A share of the clones is absent; for the studies checked, an unresolved V gene accounts for under half, and the remainder has no known explanation. Across this sample there are roughly 100,000 clones, with about 87% seen only once. About 1.8% of the sample is in the top ten clones. Sequencing was done on a sample of PBMCs. These receptors were collected from a woman aged 18-29 years in good health and CMV-seropositive.

The chain joins TRBV27 to TRBJ1-1; TRBD1 agrees at 7 bases. The J segment lost 4 bases and the V segment lost 10 bases, leaving 9 bases of the junction unmatched. Germline V gives CDR1 MNHEY, CDR2 SMNVEV (reference sequence). CDR3 length equals 13 residues. CDR3 nucleotide sequence: TGTGCCACTTCCGAGGGGGCAGCCACTGAAGCTTTCTTT. Its protein is CATSEGAATEAFF.

This chain joins TRBV28 and TRBJ2-5; D possibly corresponds to TRBD2 (6 bases). Germline V lookup: CDR1 MDHEN, CDR2 SYDVKM. V lost 5 bases to trimming and J lost 2 bases, with 12 bases between them. The CDR3 is made up of 14 amino acids. Here the CDR3 reads CASSGGTSQETQYF. In DNA form, the CDR3 reads TGTGCCAGCAGTGGGGGGACGTCGCAAGAGACCCAGTACTTC.

This rearrangement joins TRBV7-9 to TRBJ2-3, with D possibly TRBD2 on 7 matching bases. The CDR3 sequence is 14 residues long. Germline CDR1 SEHNR, CDR2 FQNEAQ (reference sequence). Trimming left V 1 base short and J 6 bases short, with 11 bases between. The CDR3 reads CASSLGGGADTQYF. The DNA for the CDR3 is TGTGCCAGCAGCTTAGGAGGGGGGGCTGATACGCAGTATTTT.